The clone carrying this TCR beta chain was observed a few times. Its matching antigen is unknown. The data are from a study of regulatory T cells in long-lasting Graves disease. Construction of TCR beta libraries relied on iRepertoire HTBI primers and on Arm-PCR targeting CDR3 regions. In the authors' workflow: From all samples, identification returned some 15 TRBJ and approximately 62 TRBV segments. TCRdb fed the multiplex PCR reads into MiXCR, producing one record per CDR3 protein. V and J calls and clone size were set by TCRdb, not the authors. The data contain about 620,000 distinct CDR3 sequences, roughly 15% of them singletons. Time point noted: newly diagnosed GD, antithyroid drugs for less than 3 months. The TCR library was made from RNA extracted from PBMCs. Study-wide results and caveats: Segments TRBV28, TRBJ1-2 and TRBJ2-5 showed preferential usage in persistent disease.

Germline loops: CDR1 SGHAT, CDR2 FQDESV (reference sequence). Between the trimmed V and J ends, which lost 7 bases and 5 bases, there was a span of 15 bases. The length of the CDR3 is 14 residues. These sequences were also reported in another study, on T cells in Graves' hyperthyroidism and ophthalmopathy. As that study records: First-round RT-PCR with HTBI primers amplified the TCR CDR3 region.

The sample consisted of peripheral blood mononuclear cells (PBMCs), taken at new diagnosis, from a patient treated with antithyroid drugs. This receptor was identified in a woman in her twenties or thirties with Graves disease. The V gene is TRBV11-1, the J gene TRBJ2-1; perhaps D is TRBD1 or TRBD2 (5 bases each). The CDR3 here is CASNHGGSNNEQFF. CDR3 coding DNA: TGTGCCAGCAACCATGGGGGATCCAACAATGAGCAGTTCTTC.